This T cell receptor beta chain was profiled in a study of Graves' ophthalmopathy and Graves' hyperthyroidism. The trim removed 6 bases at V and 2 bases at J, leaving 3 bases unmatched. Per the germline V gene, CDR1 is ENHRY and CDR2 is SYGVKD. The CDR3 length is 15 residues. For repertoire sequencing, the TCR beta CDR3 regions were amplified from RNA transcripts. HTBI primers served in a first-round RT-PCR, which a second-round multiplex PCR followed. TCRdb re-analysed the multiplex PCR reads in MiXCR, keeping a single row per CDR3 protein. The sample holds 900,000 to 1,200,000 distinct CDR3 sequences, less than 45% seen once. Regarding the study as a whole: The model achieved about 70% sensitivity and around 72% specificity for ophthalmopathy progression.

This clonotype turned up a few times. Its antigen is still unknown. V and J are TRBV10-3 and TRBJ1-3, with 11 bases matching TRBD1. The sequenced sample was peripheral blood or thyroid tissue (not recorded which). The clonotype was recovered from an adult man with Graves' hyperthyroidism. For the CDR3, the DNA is TGTGCCATCAGGCCGGGACAGGGGGCTGGAAACACCATATATTTT. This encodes CAIRPGQGAGNTIYF.